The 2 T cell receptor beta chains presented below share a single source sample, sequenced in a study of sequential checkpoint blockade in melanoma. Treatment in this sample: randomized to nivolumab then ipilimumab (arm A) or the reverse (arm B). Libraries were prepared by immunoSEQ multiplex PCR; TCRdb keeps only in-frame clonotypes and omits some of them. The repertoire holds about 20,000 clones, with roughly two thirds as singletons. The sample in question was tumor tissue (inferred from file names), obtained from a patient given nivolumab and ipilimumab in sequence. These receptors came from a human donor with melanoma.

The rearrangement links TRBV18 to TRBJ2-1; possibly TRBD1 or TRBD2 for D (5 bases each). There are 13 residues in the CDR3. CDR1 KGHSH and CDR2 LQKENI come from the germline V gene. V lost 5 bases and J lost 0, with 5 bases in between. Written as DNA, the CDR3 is TGTGCCAGCTCAGGGGGCTCCTACAATGAGCAGTTCTTC. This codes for CASSGGSYNEQFF.

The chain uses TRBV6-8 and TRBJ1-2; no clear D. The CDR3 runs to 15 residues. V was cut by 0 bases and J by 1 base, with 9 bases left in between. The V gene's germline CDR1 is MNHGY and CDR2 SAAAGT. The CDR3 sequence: CASSYSRSFNYGYTF. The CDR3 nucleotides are TGTGCCAGCAGTTACTCGAGAAGTTTTAACTATGGCTACACCTTC.